Listed here are 30 T cell receptor beta chains from one sample, sequenced in a study of blood T cell repertoires in COVID-19. TCRdb's copy holds only in-frame clones and misses some; the assay was immunoSEQ multiplex PCR. Among about 200,000 clones listed, around 80% were seen once. Sequences were obtained from peripheral blood. Source of these receptors: a woman in her 70s with acute or convalescent COVID-19.

The rearrangement links TRBV28 to TRBJ2-4; possibly TRBD2 for D (6 bases). V lost 8 bases to trimming and J lost 9 bases, with 20 bases between them. Germline loops: CDR1 MDHEN, CDR2 SYDVKM. The CDR3 consists of 14 residues. CDR3 coding DNA: TGTGCCAGCGGGGACTGGGCCAATTCAGTCATTCAGTACTTC. This codes for CASGDWANSVIQYF.

The CDR3, as DNA: TGTGCCAGCAAAAAGGGCGGGGGAGGAGAGCAGTACTTC. Protein product: CASKKGGGGEQYF. The chain carries TRBV13 and TRBJ2-7; 7 nucleotides match TRBD2. With V trimmed by 7 bases and J by 7 bases, 10 bases remained unmatched. The germline V gene encodes CDR1 PRHDT and CDR2 FYEKMQ (reference sequence). This CDR3 comprises 13 residues.

The chain is built from TRBV6-5 and TRBJ2-1; 9 bases line up with TRBD1. Trimming cost V 0 bases and J 8 bases; bases outside gene matches: 5. The CDR3 totals 15 residues. Germline V CDR1 and CDR2: MNHEY, SVGAGI. CDR3 in amino acids: CASSYSGQGSHEQFF. The CDR3 DNA reads TGTGCCAGCAGTTACTCCGGACAGGGGAGCCATGAGCAGTTCTTC.

The V and J genes are TRBV3-1 (or the pseudogene TRBV3-2) and TRBJ2-7, with 11 bases lining up with TRBD1. This CDR3 is built from 14 residues. Germline loops: CDR1 LGHDT, CDR2 YNNKEL (reference sequence). With V trimmed by 4 bases and J by 7 bases, 6 bases remained unmatched. The CDR3 sequence: CASSPGQGGREQYF. As DNA, the CDR3 is TGTGCCAGCAGCCCGGGACAGGGGGGTAGGGAGCAGTACTTC.

In this sample, this clone turned up once. The V gene is TRBV6-5, the J gene TRBJ2-7; no firm D call. The CDR3 is 15 amino acids. The germline CDR1 and CDR2 sequences are MNHEY and SVGAGI. The V end was cut by 7 bases, the J end by 0 bases, with 16 bases between. The CDR3, as DNA: TGTGCCAGCACCCGAGCCCCGAGAGGCTCCTACGAGCAGTACTTC. As protein: CASTRAPRGSYEQYF.

V usage is TRBV3-1 (or the pseudogene TRBV3-2) and J usage is TRBJ1-6; unclear D gene. V lost 3 bases, J lost 4 bases, and 7 bases lay in between. This CDR3 is 14 amino acids long. Germline assignment: CDR1 LGHDT and CDR2 YNNKEL (reference sequence). The CDR3 here is CASSQTGYNSPLHF. Here the CDR3 DNA reads TGTGCCAGCAGCCAGACTGGTTATAATTCACCCCTCCACTTT.

With regard to this clone: A read error may produce the germline difference seen at one junction end. The chain couples TRBV24-1 to TRBJ1-2, with 9 bases aligning to TRBD1. Looked up from germline, CDR1 is KGHDR and CDR2 is SFDVKD. This CDR3 is built from 13 residues. In DNA form, the CDR3 reads TGTGCCACCAGTACCGGGACAGGGTCGGCTCCGGCCTTC. Translated: CATSTGTGSAPAF.

The V and J genes are TRBV27 and TRBJ2-5, with D perhaps matching TRBD2 (5 bases). This CDR3 region has 15 residues. Germline lookup yields CDR1 MNHEY and CDR2 SMNVEV (reference sequence). V was trimmed by 6 bases and J by 1 base, leaving 15 bases between them. The CDR3 spells CASRGLASGQETQYF. The CDR3 DNA reads as TGTGCCAGCAGGGGCCTAGCTTCCGGCCAAGAGACCCAGTACTTC.

The chain uses TRBV3-1 (or the pseudogene TRBV3-2) and TRBJ1-2; TRBD1 might be the D (6 bases). Trimming removed 1 base at V and 7 bases at J, with 16 bases between. The CDR3 contains 15 residues. Germline V lookup: CDR1 LGHDT, CDR2 YNNKEL (reference sequence). Here the CDR3 DNA reads TGTGCCAGCAGCCAAGGGGGGGGGCGAGGTGCTGGCTACACCTTC. This translates into CASSQGGGRGAGYTF.

This clone was seen only a few times. CDR3: CASKLGGTSASEQFF. The CDR3 region has the DNA TGTGCCAGCAAGCTTGGTGGGACTAGCGCTAGTGAGCAGTTCTTC. The rearrangement links TRBV5-4 to TRBJ2-1, with 10 bases fitting TRBD2. This CDR3 comprises 15 residues. Germline lookup yields CDR1 SGHNT and CDR2 YYREEE (reference sequence). Losses at the gene ends were 6 bases for V and 9 bases for J; bases not matched to a gene: 12.

The chain is built from TRBV20-1 and TRBJ2-1; 10 bases are shared with TRBD2. The J segment lost 5 bases and the V segment lost 3 bases, leaving 7 bases of the junction unmatched. Germline V gene lookup returns CDR1 DFQATT and CDR2 SNEGSKA (reference sequence). The CDR3 has 15 residues. DNA of the CDR3: TGCAGTGCTAGTTATGGACTAGCGGCAAACAATGAGCAGTTCTTC. Encoded protein: CSASYGLAANNEQFF.

The V call is TRBV3-1 (or the pseudogene TRBV3-2), the J call TRBJ2-2; D is possibly TRBD1 (6 bases). V was pared by 11 bases and J by 0 bases, with 13 bases between. Germline lookup yields CDR1 LGHDT and CDR2 YNNKEL (reference sequence). The CDR3 has 14 residues. CDR3: CASSRDTNTGELFF. In DNA, the CDR3 is TGTGCCTCCTCCCGGGACACGAACACCGGGGAGCTGTTTTTT.

This chain uses TRBV19 with TRBJ2-3; 8 bases align to TRBD2. The V gene end was trimmed by 3 bases and the J gene end by 3 bases; junction bases not matched to a gene: 2. The CDR3 sequence is 14 residues long. Germline lookup yields CDR1 LNHDA and CDR2 SQIVND (reference sequence). This CDR3 is CASSIQRGTDTQYF. The DNA for the CDR3 is TGTGCCAGTAGTATCCAGCGGGGGACAGATACGCAGTATTTT. Based on the CDR3 plus reference TRBV19 and TRBJ2-3, the full variable domain is DGGITQSPKYLFRKEGQNVTLSCEQNLNHDAMYWYRQDPGQGLRLIYYSQIVNDFQKGDIAEGYSVSREKKESFPLTVTSAQKNPTAFYLCASSIQRGTDTQYFGPGTRLTVL.

The gene calls are TRBV6-1 and TRBJ1-6; possibly TRBD1 for D (6 bases). The CDR3 contains 16 residues. V was clipped by 4 bases and J by 5 bases, with 15 bases between them. Germline V CDR1 and CDR2: MNHNS, SASEGT. CDR3 region: CASSGDKPRNNSPLHF. In nucleotides, the CDR3 is TGTGCCAGCAGTGGGGACAAGCCGAGAAATAATTCACCCCTCCACTTT.

The chain carries TRBV7-8 and TRBJ2-2, with 7 bases aligning to TRBD2. Germline loops: CDR1 SGHVS, CDR2 FQNEAQ. Germline trimming cut 5 bases from V and 1 base from J; bases unmatched to any gene: 10. The CDR3 spans 17 residues. The CDR3 region has the DNA TGTGCCAGCAGCCTAGGGCCCTCTAGCGGGAACACCGGGGAGCTGTTTTTT. This translates into CASSLGPSSGNTGELFF.

The chain links TRBV6-6 to TRBJ2-7; TRBD2 matches at 7 bases. Per the germline V gene, CDR1 is MNHNY and CDR2 is SVGAGI (reference sequence). Unmatched junction bases numbered 6, after V lost 2 bases and J lost 2 bases. This CDR3 is built from 15 residues. CDR3 bases: TGTGCCAGCAGTTACCGGCGGGGGACTGCCTACGAGCAGTACTTC. Translation: CASSYRRGTAYEQYF.

This chain uses TRBV19 with TRBJ1-2; D perhaps matches TRBD1 (5 bases). Trimming shortened V by 6 bases and J by 2 bases, and 10 bases separated the two germline ends. The CDR3 loop spans 13 amino acids. Germline assignment: CDR1 LNHDA and CDR2 SQIVND (reference sequence). The CDR3 spells CASRMGRNYGYTF. The DNA for the CDR3 is TGTGCCAGTAGAATGGGGCGGAACTATGGCTACACCTTC.

The genes are TRBV19 and TRBJ1-5, with D perhaps matching TRBD1 (6 bases). Trimming shortened V by 5 bases and J by 5 bases, and 13 bases separated the two germline ends. Per the germline V gene, CDR1 is LNHDA and CDR2 is SQIVND (reference sequence). The CDR3 is 14 amino acids. CDR3 residues: CASSQTGPDQPQHF. CDR3 bases: TGTGCCAGTAGTCAGACAGGACCCGATCAGCCCCAGCATTTT. Supplemented by reference TRBV19 and TRBJ1-5, the full variable domain reads DGGITQSPKYLFRKEGQNVTLSCEQNLNHDAMYWYRQDPGQGLRLIYYSQIVNDFQKGDIAEGYSVSREKKESFPLTVTSAQKNPTAFYLCASSQTGPDQPQHFGDGTRLSIL.

The gene calls are TRBV5-6 and TRBJ1-2; TRBD1 matches 7 bases. V lost 2 bases, J lost 6 bases, and 13 bases stayed unmatched. In germline, CDR1 is SGHDT, CDR2 YYEEEE. This CDR3 has 16 amino acids. CDR3 loop: CASSLFQTGQTNGYTF. The CDR3 coding sequence is TGTGCCAGCAGCTTATTTCAAACGGGACAGACTAATGGCTACACCTTC.

A remark on this clone: Other DNA sequences in this sample translate to the same CDR3. The V and J genes are TRBV5-4 and TRBJ2-2; TRBD2 aligns across 10 bases. The CDR3 totals 16 residues. Germline assignment: CDR1 SGHNT and CDR2 YYREEE (reference sequence). V was pared by 4 bases and J by 5 bases, with 8 bases of the junction left unmatched. The CDR3 here is CASSPTSGRGTGELFF. CDR3 sequence (DNA): TGTGCCAGCAGCCCAACCAGCGGGAGGGGGACCGGGGAGCTGTTTTTT.

The V gene is TRBV27, the J gene TRBJ2-1; 10 bases fit TRBD2. The germline V gene has CDR1 MNHEY and CDR2 SMNVEV (reference sequence). The CDR3 has 15 residues. Trimming removed 6 bases from V and 8 bases from J; junction bases left unmatched: 10. The CDR3 DNA reads TGTGCCAGCAGGGGTGTAGCGGGAGGTTGGGATGAGCAGTTCTTC. Residues: CASRGVAGGWDEQFF.

This rearrangement joins TRBV18 to TRBJ2-1; the match to TRBD1 covers 11 bases. The V segment lost 3 bases and the J segment 6 bases; nucleotides outside the gene matches: 4. Germline CDR1 is KGHSH and CDR2 is LQKENI. The CDR3 has 15 amino acids. CDR3 DNA sequence: TGTGCCAGCTCACCGGGGACAGGGGGGCGCAATGAGCAGTTCTTC. Amino acid sequence: CASSPGTGGRNEQFF.

This clone was detected once. Within the sample, other DNA sequences also encode this same CDR3. CDR3 DNA: TGTGCCAGTAGGGGGGAGGGTCGGGCTACCGGGGAGCTGTTTTTT. This sequence encodes CASRGEGRATGELFF. V usage is TRBV19 and J usage is TRBJ2-2; 7 positions match TRBD2. The V segment lost 6 bases and the J segment 5 bases; nucleotides outside the gene matches: 9. Germline loops: CDR1 LNHDA, CDR2 SQIVND (reference sequence). The CDR3 runs to 15 residues. Full variable domain (remainder filled in from reference TRBV19 and TRBJ2-2): DGGITQSPKYLFRKEGQNVTLSCEQNLNHDAMYWYRQDPGQGLRLIYYSQIVNDFQKGDIAEGYSVSREKKESFPLTVTSAQKNPTAFYLCASRGEGRATGELFFGEGSRLTVL.

This clone occurred a few times. V gene TRBV7-3 combines with J gene TRBJ2-2, with 8 bases fitting TRBD2. CDR3 length: 13 amino acids. V was pared by 5 bases and J by 6 bases, with 2 bases of the junction left unmatched. CDR1 SGHTA and CDR2 FQGTGA come from the germline V gene. The CDR3 is CASSPTSAGELFF. CDR3 in DNA: TGTGCCAGCAGCCCGACTAGCGCCGGGGAGCTGTTTTTT.

The CDR3 region has the DNA TGTGCCAGCAGCCTAAAGGCTAGCGGGAGGGGGAACACCGGGGAGCTGTTTTTT. Amino acid sequence: CASSLKASGRGNTGELFF. The rearrangement links TRBV7-3 to TRBJ2-2; 12 nucleotides match TRBD2. Germline-derived CDR1 and CDR2 are SGHTA and FQGTGA. This CDR3 is built from 18 residues. V dropped 5 bases and J dropped 1; count of bases not matched to a gene: 8.

The rearrangement joins TRBV19 to TRBJ2-1; 12 bases line up with TRBD2. CDR1 and CDR2 from the germline V gene are LNHDA and SQIVND (reference sequence). The ends lost 6 bases at V and 10 bases at J; junction bases unmatched: 10. This CDR3 is built from 15 residues. CDR3 DNA sequence: TGTGCCAGTAGCCGACTAGCGGGAGCAGGAACCGAGCAGTTCTTC. Protein product: CASSRLAGAGTEQFF.

This clone was counted a single time. The V call is TRBV19, the J call TRBJ1-4; 7 bases agree with TRBD1. With 7 bases clipped from V and 4 bases from J, the junction kept 12 bases outside the gene matches. Germline loops: CDR1 LNHDA, CDR2 SQIVND (reference sequence). There are 16 residues in the CDR3. The CDR3 protein is CASTVGQVYVNEKLFF. CDR3 nucleotides: TGTGCCAGTACCGTTGGACAGGTCTACGTTAATGAAAAACTGTTTTTT. The full variable domain, in which reference TRBV19 and TRBJ1-4 provide the parts outside the CDR3, is DGGITQSPKYLFRKEGQNVTLSCEQNLNHDAMYWYRQDPGQGLRLIYYSQIVNDFQKGDIAEGYSVSREKKESFPLTVTSAQKNPTAFYLCASTVGQVYVNEKLFFGSGTQLSVL.

This sequence joins TRBV10-3 and TRBJ1-3; TRBD1 matches 9 bases. Looked up from germline, CDR1 is ENHRY and CDR2 is SYGVKD. The CDR3 covers 16 residues. After removal of 2 bases from V and 3 bases from J, the junction contained 5 bases not matched to a gene. CDR3 loop: CAISEITGGGGNTIYF. The CDR3 nucleotides are TGTGCCATCAGTGAGATAACAGGGGGCGGTGGAAACACCATATATTTT.

The chain recombines TRBV7-2 with TRBJ2-1; TRBD2 matches 8 bases. V trimming: 5 bases; J trimming: 9 bases; junction bases outside the gene matches: 6. Germline V lookup: CDR1 SGHTA, CDR2 FQGNSA. The CDR3 consists of 13 residues. The CDR3 region has the DNA TGTGCCAGCAGCGTTAGCGGGATCCCTGAGCAGTTCTTC. This codes for CASSVSGIPEQFF.

The rearrangement joins TRBV7-2 to TRBJ1-4; no reliable D call. Trimming removed 1 base at V and 8 bases at J, with 14 bases between. In germline, CDR1 is SGHTA, CDR2 FQGNSA. CDR3 length: 15 residues. CDR3 DNA sequence: TGTGCCAGCAGCTTAGGCCCCCTAATGGGCGAAAAACTGTTTTTT. This gives the protein CASSLGPLMGEKLFF.